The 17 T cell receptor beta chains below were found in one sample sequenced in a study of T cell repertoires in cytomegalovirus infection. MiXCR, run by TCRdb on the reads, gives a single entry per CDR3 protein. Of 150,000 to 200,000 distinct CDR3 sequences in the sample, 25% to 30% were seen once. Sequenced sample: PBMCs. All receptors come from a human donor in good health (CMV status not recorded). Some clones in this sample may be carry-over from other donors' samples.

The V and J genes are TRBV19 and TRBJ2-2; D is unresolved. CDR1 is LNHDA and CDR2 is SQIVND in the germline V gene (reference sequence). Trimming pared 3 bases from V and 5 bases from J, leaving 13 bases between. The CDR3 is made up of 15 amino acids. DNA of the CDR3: TGTGCCAGTAGTATTAGTGGTCCAAGGACCGGGGAGCTGTTTTTT. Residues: CASSISGPRTGELFF.

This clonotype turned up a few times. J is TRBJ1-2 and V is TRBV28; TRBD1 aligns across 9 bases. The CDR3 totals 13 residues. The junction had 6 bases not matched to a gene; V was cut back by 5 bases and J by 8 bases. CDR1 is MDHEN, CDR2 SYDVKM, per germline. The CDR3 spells CASSGDRVRGYTF. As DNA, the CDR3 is TGTGCCAGCAGTGGGGACAGGGTACGGGGCTACACCTTC.

The CDR3 sequence: CASTEAVPSASTDTQYF. The CDR3 DNA reads TGTGCCAGCACCGAAGCGGTCCCCTCGGCCTCCACAGATACGCAGTATTTT. The chain has TRBV12-3 or TRBV12-4 and TRBJ2-3; maybe TRBD2 (5 bases). Trimming cost V 7 bases and J 2 bases, with 22 bases left between them. CDR3 size: 17 residues.

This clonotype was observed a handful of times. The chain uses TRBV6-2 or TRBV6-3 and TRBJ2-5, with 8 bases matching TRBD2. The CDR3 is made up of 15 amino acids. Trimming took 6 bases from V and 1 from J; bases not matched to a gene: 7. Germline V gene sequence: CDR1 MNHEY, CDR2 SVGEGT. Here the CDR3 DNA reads TGTGCCAGCAGGAGTGTAGCGGGGAGCCAAGAGACCCAGTACTTC. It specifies CASRSVAGSQETQYF.

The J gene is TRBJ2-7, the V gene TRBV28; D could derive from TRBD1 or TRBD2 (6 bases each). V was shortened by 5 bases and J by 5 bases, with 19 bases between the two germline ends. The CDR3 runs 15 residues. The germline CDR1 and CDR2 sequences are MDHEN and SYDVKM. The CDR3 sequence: CASSPSVGGMDEQYF. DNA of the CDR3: TGTGCCAGCAGTCCTTCGGTAGGGGGGATGGACGAGCAGTACTTC.

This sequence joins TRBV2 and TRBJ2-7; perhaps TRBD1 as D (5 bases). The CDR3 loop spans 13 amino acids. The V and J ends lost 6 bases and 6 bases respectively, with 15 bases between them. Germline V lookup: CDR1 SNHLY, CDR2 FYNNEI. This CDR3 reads CASSSSRVGEQYF. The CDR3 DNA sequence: TGTGCCAGCAGCAGCTCCAGGGTGGGCGAGCAGTACTTC. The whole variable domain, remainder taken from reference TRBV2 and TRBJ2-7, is EPEVTQTPSHQVTQMGQEVILRCVPISNHLYFYWYRQILGQKVEFLVSFYNNEISEKSEIFDDQFSVERPDGSNFTLKIRSTKLEDSAMYFCASSSSRVGEQYFGPGTRLTVT.

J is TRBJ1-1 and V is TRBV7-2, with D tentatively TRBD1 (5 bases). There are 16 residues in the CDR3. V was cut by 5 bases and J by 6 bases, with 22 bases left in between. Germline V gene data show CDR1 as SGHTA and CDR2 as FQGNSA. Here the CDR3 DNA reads TGTGCCAGCAGCCTCCTTGGCGGGGGGAAGTTCCCTGAAGCTTTCTTT. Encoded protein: CASSLLGGGKFPEAFF.

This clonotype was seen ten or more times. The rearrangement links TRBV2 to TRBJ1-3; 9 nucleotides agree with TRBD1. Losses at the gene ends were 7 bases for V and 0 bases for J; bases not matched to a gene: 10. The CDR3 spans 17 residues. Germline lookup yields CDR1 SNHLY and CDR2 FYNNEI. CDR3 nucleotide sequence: TGTGCCAGCACGAGGACAGGGGTCCTAATCTCTGGAAACACCATATATTTT. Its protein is CASTRTGVLISGNTIYF.

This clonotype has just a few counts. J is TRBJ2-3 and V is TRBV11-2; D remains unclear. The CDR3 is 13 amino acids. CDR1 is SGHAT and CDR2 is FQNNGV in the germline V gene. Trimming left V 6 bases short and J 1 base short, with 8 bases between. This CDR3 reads CASRSPGTDTQYF. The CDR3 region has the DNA TGTGCCAGCAGGAGCCCTGGCACAGATACGCAGTATTTT.

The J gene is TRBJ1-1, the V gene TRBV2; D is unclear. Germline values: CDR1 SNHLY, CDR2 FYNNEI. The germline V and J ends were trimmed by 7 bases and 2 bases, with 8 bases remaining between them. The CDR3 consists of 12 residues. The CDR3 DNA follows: TGTGCCAGCAATCGGGAAAACACTGAAGCTTTCTTT. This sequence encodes CASNRENTEAFF.

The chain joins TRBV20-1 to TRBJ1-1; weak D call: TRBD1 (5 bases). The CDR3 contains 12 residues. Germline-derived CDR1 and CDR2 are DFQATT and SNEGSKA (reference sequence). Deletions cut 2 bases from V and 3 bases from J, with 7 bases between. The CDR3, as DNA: TGCAGTGCTAGACAGACAGACACTGAAGCTTTCTTT. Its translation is CSARQTDTEAFF.

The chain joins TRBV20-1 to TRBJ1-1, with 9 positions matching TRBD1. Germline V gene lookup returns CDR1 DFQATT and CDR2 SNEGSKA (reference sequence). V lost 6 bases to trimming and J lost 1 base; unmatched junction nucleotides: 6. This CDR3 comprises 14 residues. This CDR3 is CSAQQGAGNTEAFF. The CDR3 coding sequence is TGCAGTGCCCAACAGGGGGCGGGGAACACTGAAGCTTTCTTT.

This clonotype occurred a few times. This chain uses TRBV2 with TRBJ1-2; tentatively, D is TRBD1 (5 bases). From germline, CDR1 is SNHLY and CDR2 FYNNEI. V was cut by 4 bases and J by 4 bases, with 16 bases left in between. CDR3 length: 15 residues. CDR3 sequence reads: CASSASGISPYGYTF. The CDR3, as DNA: TGTGCCAGCAGTGCCTCAGGGATCAGCCCCTATGGCTACACCTTC.

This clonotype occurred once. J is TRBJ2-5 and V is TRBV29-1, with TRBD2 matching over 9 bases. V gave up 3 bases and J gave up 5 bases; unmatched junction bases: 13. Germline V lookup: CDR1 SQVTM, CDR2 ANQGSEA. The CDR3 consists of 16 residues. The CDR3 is CSVEGGGGGASETQYF. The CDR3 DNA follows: TGCAGCGTTGAGGGGGGAGGCGGGGGGGCCTCTGAGACCCAGTACTTC.

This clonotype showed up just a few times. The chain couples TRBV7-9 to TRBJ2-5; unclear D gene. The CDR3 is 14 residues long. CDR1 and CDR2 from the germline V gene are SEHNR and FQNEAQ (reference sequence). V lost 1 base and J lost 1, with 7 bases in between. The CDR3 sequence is CASSLVDPQETQYF. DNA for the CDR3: TGTGCCAGCAGCTTAGTGGACCCCCAAGAGACCCAGTACTTC.

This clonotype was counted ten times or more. The CDR3 loop is CASSSVGRAGNQPQHF. The CDR3 DNA sequence: TGTGCCAGCAGTTCGGTGGGCAGGGCAGGCAATCAGCCCCAGCATTTT. The genes are TRBV6-2 or TRBV6-3 and TRBJ1-5, with D possibly TRBD1 on 5 matching bases. V was cut by 4 bases and J by 2 bases, with 15 bases left in between. Germline lookup yields CDR1 MNHEY and CDR2 SVGEGT. The CDR3 extends over 16 amino acids.

The CDR3 region is CASSLVGGTGDPEAFF. DNA of the CDR3: TGCGCCAGCAGCTTGGTCGGCGGTACAGGAGACCCTGAAGCTTTCTTT. This sequence joins TRBV5-1 and TRBJ1-1; tentatively, D is TRBD1 (5 bases). The CDR3 is 16 amino acids. V lost 0 bases, J lost 6 bases, and 18 bases lay in between. Germline V gene data show CDR1 as SGHRS and CDR2 as YFSETQ.